This T cell receptor beta chain was retrieved from a study of T cells after yellow fever vaccination. This clonotype was found a few times. Antigen specificity is unknown. General study points: FACS-sorted repertoires could contain abundant clonotypes contaminating from the bulk population. Re-detected after boosting: most primary clones, about 95% of CD4 and around 86% of CD8. Of the clonotypes, a small share occurred in both CD4 and CD8 compartments.

TCRdb itself ran the 5' RACE reads through MiXCR, one entry per CDR3 protein. The sample has approximately 300,000 distinct CDR3 sequences, 7.5% to 9% seen once. Looked up from germline, CDR1 is DFQATT and CDR2 is SNEGSKA (reference sequence). The CDR3 spans 14 residues. V lost 6 bases, J lost 0 bases, and 14 bases lay in between. The chain links TRBV20-1 to TRBJ2-5; D is uncertain. Sample: PBMCs, taken on the day of the first yellow fever vaccination. This receptor was identified in a man between 18 and 29 years old who received the YFV17D yellow fever vaccine. CDR3 sequence reads: CSATNLLYQETQYF. In DNA form, the CDR3 reads TGCAGTGCCACAAATCTGTTGTACCAAGAGACCCAGTACTTC.